A single sample is the source of the 30 T cell receptor beta chains below, sequenced in a study of T cell responses to AZD1222 COVID-19 vaccine (dated by TCRdb to about 2021). Reading the label with the study, this specimen's time point is: about 28 days (+/-7) after the second vaccine dose. The library was made by the immunoSEQ multiplex PCR assay. The immuneACCESS repertoire file appears here via TCRdb, limited to in-frame rearrangements. These files lack a portion of the clones; in checked studies, under half of the deficit traces to unresolved V genes, and the cause of the others is not known. This sample has some 150,000 clones in its table, and over 90% of those were observed once. The top ten hold around 1.5% of the sample. The specimen was peripheral blood, collected 28 days after the second AZD1222 dose. The receptors originated from an adult who received the AZD1222 COVID-19 vaccine.

The chain is built from TRBV18 and TRBJ1-2; maybe TRBD1 (6 bases). This CDR3 contains 18 residues. V was shortened by 8 bases and J by 0 bases, with 25 bases between the two germline ends. Germline V gene lookup returns CDR1 KGHSH and CDR2 LQKENI. The CDR3 here is CASAKSGGAGIANYGYTF. In DNA, the CDR3 is TGTGCCAGCGCAAAGAGCGGGGGCGCTGGAATCGCTAACTATGGCTACACCTTC. Variable domain in full (rest from reference TRBV18 and TRBJ1-2): NAGVMQNPRHLVRRRGQEARLRCSPMKGHSHVYWYRQLPEEGLKFMVYLQKENIIDESGMPKERFSAEFPKEGPSILRIQQVVRGDSAAYFCASAKSGGAGIANYGYTFGSGTRLTVV.

This chain uses TRBV12-3 or TRBV12-4 with TRBJ2-1; 10 bases are shared with TRBD2. J was trimmed by 10 bases and V by 6 bases; bases with no gene match: 0. CDR3 length: 11 amino acids. The DNA for the CDR3 is TGTGCCAGCAGACTAGCGGGGGAGCAGTTCTTC. Encoded protein: CASRLAGEQFF.

The chain carries TRBV27 and TRBJ1-1, with TRBD1 matching over 7 bases. Trimming cost V 3 bases and J 0 bases; bases outside gene matches: 1. This CDR3 comprises 14 residues. Per germline, CDR1 MNHEY and CDR2 SMNVEV (reference sequence). The CDR3 reads CASSFGTVNTEAFF. The CDR3, as DNA: TGTGCCAGCAGTTTTGGGACAGTGAACACTGAAGCTTTCTTT.

The rearrangement uses TRBV6-5 and TRBJ2-7; 7 bases are a match to TRBD1. The CDR3 length is 13 residues. V lost 2 bases, J lost 7 bases, and 5 bases stayed unmatched. Germline V gene lookup returns CDR1 MNHEY and CDR2 SVGAGI. CDR3 sequence (DNA): TGTGCCAGCAGTTACCGGGGACAGAGAGAGCAGTACTTC. Its translation is CASSYRGQREQYF.

The V gene is TRBV11-1, the J gene TRBJ2-1, with D perhaps TRBD1 or TRBD2 (6 bases each). From germline, CDR1 is SGHAT and CDR2 FQDESV (reference sequence). The CDR3 spans 16 residues. Trimming stripped 5 bases from V and 0 bases from J, with 14 bases between. This CDR3 is CASSPGAASSYNEQFF. CDR3 sequence (DNA): TGTGCCAGCAGCCCGGGGGCCGCCAGCTCCTACAATGAGCAGTTCTTC.

This chain connects TRBV7-9 to TRBJ2-7; TRBD2 matches at 11 bases. J gave up 0 bases and V 5 bases, and 6 bases lay outside the gene matches. The CDR3 contains 16 residues. Germline-derived CDR1 and CDR2 are SEHNR and FQNEAQ (reference sequence). The CDR3 coding sequence is TGTGCCAGCAGCACCAGAGGACTAGCGGGCTCCTACGAGCAGTACTTC. The encoded protein is CASSTRGLAGSYEQYF.

The chain recombines TRBV2 with TRBJ2-1; D remains unclear. CDR3 length: 11 residues. With 6 bases removed from V and 9 bases from J, the gap between germline ends came to 9 bases. CDR1 SNHLY and CDR2 FYNNEI come from the germline V gene. CDR3: CASRAVAEQFF. The CDR3 nucleotides read TGTGCCAGCAGGGCGGTTGCTGAGCAGTTCTTC.

The genes are TRBV7-2 and TRBJ2-7, with 8 bases aligning to TRBD1. The V gene end was trimmed by 6 bases and the J gene end by 0 bases; junction bases not matched to a gene: 7. Germline CDR1 reads SGHTA; CDR2 reads FQGNSA. The CDR3 sequence is 15 residues long. The CDR3 DNA reads TGTGCCAGCAGTTCCCGGACAGGGAGCTCCTACGAGCAGTACTTC. It yields the protein CASSSRTGSSYEQYF. The full variable domain, rest sourced from reference TRBV7-2 and TRBJ2-7, is GAGVSQSPSNKVTEKGKDVELRCDPISGHTALYWYRQSLGQGLEFLIYFQGNSAPDKSGLPSDRFSAERTGGSVSTLTIQRTQQEDSAVYLCASSSRTGSSYEQYFGPGTRLTVT.

This rearrangement joins TRBV28 to TRBJ1-2, with a possible D match to TRBD1 (6 bases). CDR1 and CDR2 from the germline V gene are MDHEN and SYDVKM. V was pared by 4 bases and J by 4 bases, with 13 bases between. This CDR3 is 14 amino acids long. The CDR3 spells CASSSQGFAYGYTF. DNA of the CDR3: TGTGCCAGCAGTTCTCAGGGGTTTGCCTATGGCTACACCTTC.

The rearrangement joins TRBV5-1 to TRBJ2-1; D is perhaps TRBD1 (5 bases). V shed 7 bases and J shed 0 bases, with 14 bases lying between them. The CDR3 length is 15 residues. The germline V gene has CDR1 SGHRS and CDR2 YFSETQ. The CDR3 here is CASQDGDSSYNEQFF. CDR3 in DNA: TGCGCCAGCCAAGACGGTGACAGCTCCTACAATGAGCAGTTCTTC.

This clone was found once. This sequence joins TRBV5-1 and TRBJ2-7; 9 bases are shared with TRBD1. This CDR3 is 15 amino acids long. The J segment lost 4 bases and the V segment lost 4 bases, leaving 9 bases of the junction unmatched. Germline V gene sequence: CDR1 SGHRS, CDR2 YFSETQ. The CDR3 coding sequence is TGCGCCAGCAGCGTACAGGGGGCATACCCATACGAGCAGTACTTC. Encoded protein: CASSVQGAYPYEQYF.

CDR3 DNA sequence: TGTGCCAGCTCGGGGCGCAATGAGCAGTTCTTC. Encoded protein: CASSGRNEQFF. This chain connects TRBV2 to TRBJ2-1; D tentatively reads TRBD1 or TRBD2 (5 bases each). The CDR3 sequence is 11 residues long. V was clipped by 8 bases and J by 6 bases, with 8 bases between them. Germline V CDR1 and CDR2: SNHLY, FYNNEI. Variable domain in full (rest from reference TRBV2 and TRBJ2-1): EPEVTQTPSHQVTQMGQEVILRCVPISNHLYFYWYRQILGQKVEFLVSFYNNEISEKSEIFDDQFSVERPDGSNFTLKIRSTKLEDSAMYFCASSGRNEQFFGPGTRLTVL.

The CDR3 spells CASSLRTGANEQFF. CDR3 DNA: TGTGCCAGCAGCCTTCGTACAGGGGCCAATGAGCAGTTCTTC. V is TRBV3-1 (or the pseudogene TRBV3-2) and J is TRBJ2-1; 7 nucleotides match TRBD1. Germline-derived CDR1 and CDR2 are LGHDT and YNNKEL (reference sequence). Germline trimming cut 4 bases from V and 6 bases from J; bases unmatched to any gene: 6. The CDR3 is made up of 14 amino acids.

The gene calls are TRBV5-5 and TRBJ1-4; D unresolved. The germline V gene has CDR1 SGHKS and CDR2 YYEKEE (reference sequence). The CDR3 totals 13 residues. Trimming left V 0 bases short and J 7 bases short, with 7 bases between. The CDR3 protein is CASSLGPTEKLFF. The CDR3 DNA sequence: TGTGCCAGCAGCTTGGGCCCGACTGAAAAACTGTTTTTT.

The V and J genes are TRBV12-3 or TRBV12-4 and TRBJ1-1, with D unclear. V was cut by 7 bases and J by 1 base, with 7 bases left in between. The CDR3 is 12 residues long. Here the CDR3 DNA reads TGTGCCAGCACGTTAGGGAACACTGAAGCTTTCTTT. Its protein product is CASTLGNTEAFF.

The chain has TRBV19 and TRBJ2-3, with 13 bases fitting TRBD2. This CDR3 contains 17 residues. Germline lookup yields CDR1 LNHDA and CDR2 SQIVND (reference sequence). With 5 bases clipped from V and 4 bases from J, the junction kept 9 bases outside the gene matches. The CDR3, as DNA: TGTGCCAGTAGTCTCCGCGGACTAGCGGGGGATTCAGATACGCAGTATTTT. It specifies CASSLRGLAGDSDTQYF.

The chain couples TRBV4-2 to TRBJ2-2; 7 bases agree with TRBD1. Germline assignment: CDR1 LGHNA and CDR2 YNFKEQ. The CDR3 runs 15 residues. V lost 4 bases and J lost 1; bases outside the gene matches: 3. CDR3 loop: CASSLGTENTGELFF. CDR3 nucleotide sequence: TGTGCCAGCAGCCTGGGGACAGAGAACACCGGGGAGCTGTTTTTT.

V gene TRBV5-1 combines with J gene TRBJ1-1; 7 nucleotides line up with TRBD1. The CDR3 consists of 15 residues. J lost 5 bases, V lost 3 bases, and 10 bases had no gene match. The germline gives CDR1 SGHRS, CDR2 YFSETQ. CDR3 DNA sequence: TGCGCCAGCAGCTCACGACAGGGAGGGGGAACTGAAGCTTTCTTT. Protein sequence: CASSSRQGGGTEAFF.

The CDR3 is CATSRDVGNTIYF. The CDR3 DNA is TGTGCCACCAGCAGAGATGTTGGAAACACCATATATTTT. The gene calls are TRBV15 and TRBJ1-3; D remains unclear. The CDR3 is 13 amino acids. The germline V gene has CDR1 LNHNV and CDR2 YYDKDF (reference sequence). The V gene lost 0 bases and the J gene lost 3 bases, with 3 bases spanning the gap. The complete variable domain, with remaining parts taken from reference TRBV15 and TRBJ1-3, reads DAMVIQNPRYQVTQFGKPVTLSCSQTLNHNVMYWYQQKSSQAPKLLFHYYDKDFNNEADTPDNFQSRRPNTSFCFLDIRSPGLGDTAMYLCATSRDVGNTIYFGEGSWLTVV.

This chain uses TRBV2 with TRBJ1-3; D is ambiguous. Germline V gives CDR1 SNHLY, CDR2 FYNNEI. The CDR3 runs 14 residues. V lost 6 bases and J 0 bases, leaving 9 bases between the germline ends. The CDR3 sequence: CASRARTSGNTIYF. The DNA for the CDR3 is TGTGCCAGCAGGGCCAGGACCTCTGGAAACACCATATATTTT.

This sequence joins TRBV5-5 and TRBJ1-1, with D hard to call. CDR1 and CDR2 (germline): SGHKS, YYEKEE (reference sequence). The CDR3 has 17 amino acids. V was clipped by 2 bases and J by 0 bases, with 17 bases between them. The CDR3 loop reads CASSFFRTALMNTEAFF. The CDR3 region has the DNA TGTGCCAGCAGCTTTTTTAGAACAGCGTTAATGAACACTGAAGCTTTCTTT.

The rearrangement joins TRBV5-6 to TRBJ2-7; no clear D gene. The CDR3 totals 11 residues. Germline V gives CDR1 SGHDT, CDR2 YYEEEE. The V end was cut by 4 bases, the J end by 4 bases, with 6 bases between. The CDR3, as DNA: TGTGCCAGCAGCAAACAGTACGAGCAGTACTTC. This encodes CASSKQYEQYF.

This sequence joins TRBV12-3 or TRBV12-4 and TRBJ1-5; D remains ambiguous. V lost 5 bases and J 7 bases, leaving 12 bases between the germline ends. The CDR3 runs 13 residues. The CDR3 loop reads CASSRSPGQPQHF. The CDR3 nucleotides read TGTGCCAGCAGTCGGTCTCCCGGACAGCCCCAGCATTTT.

This clone has only a few counts. The chain employs TRBV7-2 and TRBJ2-7; TRBD1 agrees at 7 bases. Germline values: CDR1 SGHTA, CDR2 FQGNSA. The CDR3 covers 16 residues. V trimming: 5 bases; J trimming: 0 bases; junction bases outside the gene matches: 10. The CDR3 spells CASSLQQGKSSYEQYF. Here the CDR3 DNA reads TGTGCCAGCAGCCTCCAACAGGGGAAAAGCTCCTACGAGCAGTACTTC.

The rearrangement links TRBV3-1 (or the pseudogene TRBV3-2) to TRBJ2-7; D is unclear. Germline CDR1 is LGHDT and CDR2 is YNNKEL (reference sequence). V was shortened by 0 bases and J by 1 base, with 7 bases between the two germline ends. The CDR3 extends over 14 amino acids. CDR3 residues: CASSQDISSYEQYF. As DNA, the CDR3 is TGTGCCAGCAGCCAAGATATTTCGTCCTACGAGCAGTACTTC.

The J gene is TRBJ1-2, the V gene TRBV15, with D perhaps TRBD1 (6 bases). The CDR3 has 17 amino acids. The V gene lost 5 bases and the J gene lost 10 bases, with 29 bases spanning the gap. Germline V gene data show CDR1 as LNHNV and CDR2 as YYDKDF (reference sequence). In nucleotides, the CDR3 is TGTGCCACCAGCCTAGACCCAGGACAGCCAACAAGAATCTCCTACACCTTC. Its protein is CATSLDPGQPTRISYTF.

This sequence joins TRBV30 and TRBJ2-7, with D perhaps assigned TRBD1 or TRBD2 (5 bases each). Trimming pared 0 bases from V and 6 bases from J, leaving 18 bases between. The CDR3 contains 15 residues. Per the germline V gene, CDR1 is GTSNPN and CDR2 is SVGIG (reference sequence). CDR3 in DNA: TGTGCCTGGAGTGTCGGGACGGTGGGATCGGGCGAGCAGTACTTC. Translated: CAWSVGTVGSGEQYF.

The rearrangement uses TRBV20-1 and TRBJ1-2; 7 bases line up with TRBD1. The J segment lost 8 bases and the V segment lost 8 bases, leaving 5 bases of the junction unmatched. Germline lookup yields CDR1 DFQATT and CDR2 SNEGSKA (reference sequence). The CDR3 is 10 amino acids. CDR3 amino acids: CSPRDSGYTF. In DNA form, the CDR3 reads TGCAGTCCCCGGGACAGCGGCTACACCTTC.

V usage is TRBV6-1 and J usage is TRBJ1-1; 8 positions match TRBD1. The trim removed 4 bases at V and 0 bases at J, leaving 7 bases unmatched. There are 16 residues in the CDR3. The germline V gene encodes CDR1 MNHNS and CDR2 SASEGT. The CDR3, as DNA: TGTGCCAGCAGTGTTCAGGGGGCTCCTGTGAACACTGAAGCTTTCTTT. Translated: CASSVQGAPVNTEAFF.

The CDR3 coding sequence is TGTGCCAGCAGCTTGGGGTCAGTGTGGAACACAGATACGCAGTATTTT. It translates to CASSLGSVWNTDTQYF. This rearrangement joins TRBV5-8 to TRBJ2-3, with D unclear. There are 16 residues in the CDR3. Germline V gives CDR1 SGHTS, CDR2 YDEGEE. V was trimmed by 0 bases and J by 2 bases, leaving 13 bases between them.